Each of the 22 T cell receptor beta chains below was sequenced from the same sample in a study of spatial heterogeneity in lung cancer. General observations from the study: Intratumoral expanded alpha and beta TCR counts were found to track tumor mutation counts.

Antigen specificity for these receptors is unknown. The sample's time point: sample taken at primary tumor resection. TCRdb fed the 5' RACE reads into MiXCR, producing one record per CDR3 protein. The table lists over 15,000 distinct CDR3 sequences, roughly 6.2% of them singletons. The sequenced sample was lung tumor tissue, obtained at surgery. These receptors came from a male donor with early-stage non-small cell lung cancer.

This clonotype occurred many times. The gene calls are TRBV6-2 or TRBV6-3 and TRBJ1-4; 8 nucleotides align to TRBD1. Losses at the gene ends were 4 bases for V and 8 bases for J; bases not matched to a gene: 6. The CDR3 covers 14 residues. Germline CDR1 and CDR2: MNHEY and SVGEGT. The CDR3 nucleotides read TGTGCCAGCAGTTCGGGACAGGCCGGCGAAAAACTGTTTTTT. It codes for CASSSGQAGEKLFF.

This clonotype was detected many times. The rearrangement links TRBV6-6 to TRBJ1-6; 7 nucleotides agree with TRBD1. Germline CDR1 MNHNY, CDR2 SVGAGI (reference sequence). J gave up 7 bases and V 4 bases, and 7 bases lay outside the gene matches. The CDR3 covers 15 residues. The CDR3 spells CASSSQGSENSPLHF. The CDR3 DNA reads TGTGCCAGCAGTTCACAGGGGAGTGAAAATTCACCCCTCCACTTT.

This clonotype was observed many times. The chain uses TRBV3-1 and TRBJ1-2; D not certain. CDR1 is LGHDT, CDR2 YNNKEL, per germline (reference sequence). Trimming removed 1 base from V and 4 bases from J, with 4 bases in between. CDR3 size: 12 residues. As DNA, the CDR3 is TGTGCCAGCAGCCAAGTTCCCTATGGCTACACCTTC. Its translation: CASSQVPYGYTF.

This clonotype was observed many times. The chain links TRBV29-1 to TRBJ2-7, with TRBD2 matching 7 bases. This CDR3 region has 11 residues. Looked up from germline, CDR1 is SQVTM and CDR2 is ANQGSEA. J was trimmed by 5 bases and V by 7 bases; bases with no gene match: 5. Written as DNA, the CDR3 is TGCAGCGCTGGGACTACCCACGAGCAGTACTTC. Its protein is CSAGTTHEQYF.

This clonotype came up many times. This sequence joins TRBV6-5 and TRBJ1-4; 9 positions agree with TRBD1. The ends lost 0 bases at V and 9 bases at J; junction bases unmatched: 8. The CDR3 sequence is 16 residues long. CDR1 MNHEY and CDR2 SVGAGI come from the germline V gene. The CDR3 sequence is CASSYSYSGTGKKLFF. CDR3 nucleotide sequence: TGTGCCAGCAGTTACTCGTACAGCGGGACAGGGAAAAAACTGTTTTTT.

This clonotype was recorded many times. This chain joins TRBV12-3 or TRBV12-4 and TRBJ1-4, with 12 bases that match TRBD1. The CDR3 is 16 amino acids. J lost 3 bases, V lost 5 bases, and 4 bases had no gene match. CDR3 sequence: CASSPGTGGSNEKLFF. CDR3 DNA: TGTGCCAGCAGTCCCGGGACAGGGGGCTCTAATGAAAAACTGTTTTTT.

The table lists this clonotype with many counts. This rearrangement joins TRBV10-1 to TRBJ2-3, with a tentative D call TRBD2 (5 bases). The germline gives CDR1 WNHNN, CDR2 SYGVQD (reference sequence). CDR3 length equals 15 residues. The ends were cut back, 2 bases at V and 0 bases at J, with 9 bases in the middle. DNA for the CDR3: TGCGCCAGCAGTGAGCACCCGGGGAGCACAGATACGCAGTATTTT. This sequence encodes CASSEHPGSTDTQYF.

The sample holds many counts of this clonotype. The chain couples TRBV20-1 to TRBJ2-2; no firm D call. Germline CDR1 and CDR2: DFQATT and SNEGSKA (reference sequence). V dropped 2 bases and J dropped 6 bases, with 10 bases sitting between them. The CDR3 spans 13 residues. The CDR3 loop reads CSARSQAAGELFF. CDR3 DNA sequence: TGCAGTGCTAGAAGTCAGGCAGCCGGGGAGCTGTTTTTT.

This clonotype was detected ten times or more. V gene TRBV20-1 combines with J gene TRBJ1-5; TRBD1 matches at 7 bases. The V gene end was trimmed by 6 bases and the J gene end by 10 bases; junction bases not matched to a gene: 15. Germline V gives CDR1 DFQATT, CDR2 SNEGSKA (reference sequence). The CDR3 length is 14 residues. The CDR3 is CSANSGTVSRPQHF. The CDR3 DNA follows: TGCAGTGCCAATTCCGGGACAGTCTCACGCCCCCAGCATTTT.

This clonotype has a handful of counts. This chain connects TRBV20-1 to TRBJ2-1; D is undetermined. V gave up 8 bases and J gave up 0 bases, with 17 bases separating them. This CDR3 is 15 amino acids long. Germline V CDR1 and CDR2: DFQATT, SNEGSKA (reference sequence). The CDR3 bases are TGCAGTTCGGGCCGGACCCAAAGCTCCTACAATGAGCAGTTCTTC. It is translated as CSSGRTQSSYNEQFF.

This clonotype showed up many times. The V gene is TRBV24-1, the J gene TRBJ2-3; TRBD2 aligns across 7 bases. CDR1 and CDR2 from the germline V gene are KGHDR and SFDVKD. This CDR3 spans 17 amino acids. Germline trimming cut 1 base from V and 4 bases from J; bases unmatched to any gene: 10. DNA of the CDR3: TGTGCCACCAGTGATTTTGGGCCTAGCGGTCTGGCAGATACGCAGTATTTT. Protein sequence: CATSDFGPSGLADTQYF.

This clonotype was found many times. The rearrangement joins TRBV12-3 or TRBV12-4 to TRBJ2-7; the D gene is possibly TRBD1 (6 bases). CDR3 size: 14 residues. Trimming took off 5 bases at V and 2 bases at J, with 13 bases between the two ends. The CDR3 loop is CASSPWDKTYEQYF. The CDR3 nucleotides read TGTGCCAGCAGTCCGTGGGACAAAACCTACGAGCAGTACTTC.

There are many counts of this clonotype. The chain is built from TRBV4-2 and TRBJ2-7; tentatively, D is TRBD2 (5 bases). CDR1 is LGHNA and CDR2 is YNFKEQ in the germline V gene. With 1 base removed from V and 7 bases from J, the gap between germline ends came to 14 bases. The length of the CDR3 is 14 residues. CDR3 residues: CASSQGTSRGEQYF. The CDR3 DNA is TGTGCCAGCAGCCAAGGGACCTCGCGCGGGGAGCAGTACTTC.

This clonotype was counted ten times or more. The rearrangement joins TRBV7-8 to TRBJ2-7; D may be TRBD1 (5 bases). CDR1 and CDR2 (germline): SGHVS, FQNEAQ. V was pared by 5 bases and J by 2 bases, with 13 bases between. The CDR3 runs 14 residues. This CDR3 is CASSRSGRTYEQYF. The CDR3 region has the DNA TGTGCCAGCAGCCGTTCAGGGCGCACCTACGAGCAGTACTTC.

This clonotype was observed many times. The CDR3: CASSWDTHQPQHF. In nucleotides, the CDR3 is TGTGCCAGCAGTTGGGACACCCATCAGCCCCAGCATTTT. V usage is TRBV28 and J usage is TRBJ1-5; D possibly corresponds to TRBD1 (6 bases). V was shortened by 4 bases and J by 5 bases, with 9 bases between the two germline ends. CDR3 length: 13 amino acids. The V gene's germline CDR1 is MDHEN and CDR2 SYDVKM.

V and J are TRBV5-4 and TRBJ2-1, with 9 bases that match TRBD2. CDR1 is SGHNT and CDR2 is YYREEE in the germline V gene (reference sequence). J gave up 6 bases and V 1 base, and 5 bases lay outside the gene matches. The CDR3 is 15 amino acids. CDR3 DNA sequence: TGTGCCAGCAGCTTGTGGCTAGCGGGACCCAATGAGCAGTTCTTC. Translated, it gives CASSLWLAGPNEQFF.

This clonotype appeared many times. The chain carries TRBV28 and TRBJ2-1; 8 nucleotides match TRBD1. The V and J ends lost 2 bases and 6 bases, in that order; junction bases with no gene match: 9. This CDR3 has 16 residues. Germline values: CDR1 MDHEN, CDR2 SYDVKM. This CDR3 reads CASSLSVRTGSNEQFF. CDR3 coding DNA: TGTGCCAGCAGTTTAAGTGTTCGGACAGGGTCCAATGAGCAGTTCTTC. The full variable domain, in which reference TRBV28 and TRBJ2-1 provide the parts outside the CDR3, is DVKVTQSSRYLVKRTGEKVFLECVQDMDHENMFWYRQDPGLGLRLIYFSYDVKMKEKGDIPEGYSVSREKKERFSLILESASTNQTSMYLCASSLSVRTGSNEQFFGPGTRLTVL.

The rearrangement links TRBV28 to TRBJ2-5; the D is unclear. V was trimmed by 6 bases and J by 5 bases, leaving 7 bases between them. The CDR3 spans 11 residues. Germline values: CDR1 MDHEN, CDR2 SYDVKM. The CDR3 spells CASRGWETQYF. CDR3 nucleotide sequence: TGTGCCAGCAGAGGTTGGGAGACCCAGTACTTC.

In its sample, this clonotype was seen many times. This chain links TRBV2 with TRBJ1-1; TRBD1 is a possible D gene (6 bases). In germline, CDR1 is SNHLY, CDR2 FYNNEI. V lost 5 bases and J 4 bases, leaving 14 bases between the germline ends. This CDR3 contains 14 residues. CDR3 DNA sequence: TGTGCCAGCAGTAGACAGGAGAGATCCACTGAAGCTTTCTTT. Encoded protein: CASSRQERSTEAFF.

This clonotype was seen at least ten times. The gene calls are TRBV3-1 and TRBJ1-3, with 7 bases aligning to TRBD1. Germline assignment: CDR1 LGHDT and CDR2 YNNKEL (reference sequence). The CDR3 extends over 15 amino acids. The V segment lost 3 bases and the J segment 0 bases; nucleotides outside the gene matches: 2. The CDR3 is CASSQWDSSGNTIYF. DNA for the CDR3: TGTGCCAGCAGCCAGTGGGACAGCTCTGGAAACACCATATATTTT.

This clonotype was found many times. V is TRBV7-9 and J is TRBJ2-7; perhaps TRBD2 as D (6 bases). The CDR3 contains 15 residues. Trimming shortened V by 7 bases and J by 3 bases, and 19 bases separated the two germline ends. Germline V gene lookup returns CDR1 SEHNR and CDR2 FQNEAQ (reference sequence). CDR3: CASNLWRDGIYEQYF. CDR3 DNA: TGTGCCAGCAACCTTTGGCGGGACGGTATCTACGAGCAGTACTTC.

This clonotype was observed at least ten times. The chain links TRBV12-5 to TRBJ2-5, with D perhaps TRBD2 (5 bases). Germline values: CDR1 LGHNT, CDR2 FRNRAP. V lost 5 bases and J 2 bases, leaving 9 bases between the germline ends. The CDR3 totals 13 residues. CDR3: CASGPDSQETQYF. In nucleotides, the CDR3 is TGTGCTAGTGGTCCGGACTCACAAGAGACCCAGTACTTC.